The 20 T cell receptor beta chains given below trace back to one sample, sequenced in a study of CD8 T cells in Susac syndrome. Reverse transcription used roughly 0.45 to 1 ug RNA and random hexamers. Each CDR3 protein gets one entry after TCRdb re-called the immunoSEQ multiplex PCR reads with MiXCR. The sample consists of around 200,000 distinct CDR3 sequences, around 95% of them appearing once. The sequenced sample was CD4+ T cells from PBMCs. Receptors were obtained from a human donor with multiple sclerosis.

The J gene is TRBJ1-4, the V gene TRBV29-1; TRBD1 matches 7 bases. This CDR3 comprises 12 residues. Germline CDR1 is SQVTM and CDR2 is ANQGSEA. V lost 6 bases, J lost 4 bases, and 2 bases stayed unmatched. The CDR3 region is CSVRDSNEKLFF. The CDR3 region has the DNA TGCAGCGTCCGGGACAGTAATGAAAAACTGTTTTTT.

CDR3 sequence (DNA): TGCGCCAGCAGCGCGGGGGCCTCCACAGATACGCAGTATTTT. This codes for CASSAGASTDTQYF. The V call is TRBV5-1, the J call TRBJ2-3; a possible D gene is TRBD2 (7 bases). CDR3 length: 14 amino acids. Germline V gene lookup returns CDR1 SGHRS and CDR2 YFSETQ. Trimming left V 4 bases short and J 2 bases short, with 11 bases between.

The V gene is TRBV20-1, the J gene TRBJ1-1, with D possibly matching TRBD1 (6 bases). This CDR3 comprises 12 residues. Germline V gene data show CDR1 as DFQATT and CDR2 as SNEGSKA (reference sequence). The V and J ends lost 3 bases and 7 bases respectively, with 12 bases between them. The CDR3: CSASRAGVEAFF. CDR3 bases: TGCAGTGCTAGCCGGGCAGGGGTTGAAGCTTTCTTT.

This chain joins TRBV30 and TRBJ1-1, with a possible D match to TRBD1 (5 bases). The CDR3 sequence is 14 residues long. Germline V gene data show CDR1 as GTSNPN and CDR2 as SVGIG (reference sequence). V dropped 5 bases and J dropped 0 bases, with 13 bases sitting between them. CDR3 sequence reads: CAWLGRNLNTEAFF. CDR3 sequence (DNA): TGTGCCTGGCTGGGACGGAACTTGAACACTGAAGCTTTCTTT.

CDR3 amino acids: CASSVQGSGANVLTF. The CDR3 region has the DNA TGTGCCAGCAGTGTCCAGGGTTCTGGGGCCAACGTCCTGACTTTC. This sequence joins TRBV25-1 and TRBJ2-6; a weak D match, TRBD1 (5 bases). Germline V gene data show CDR1 as MGHDK and CDR2 as SYGVNS. The CDR3 is made up of 15 amino acids. Trimming cost V 4 bases and J 1 base, with 8 bases left between them.

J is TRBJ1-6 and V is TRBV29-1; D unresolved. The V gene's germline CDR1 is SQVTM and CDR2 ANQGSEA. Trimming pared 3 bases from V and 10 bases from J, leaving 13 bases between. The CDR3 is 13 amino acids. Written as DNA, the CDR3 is TGCAGCGTTGAGGCGTCTCCGGGGTCACCCCTCCACTTT. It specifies CSVEASPGSPLHF.

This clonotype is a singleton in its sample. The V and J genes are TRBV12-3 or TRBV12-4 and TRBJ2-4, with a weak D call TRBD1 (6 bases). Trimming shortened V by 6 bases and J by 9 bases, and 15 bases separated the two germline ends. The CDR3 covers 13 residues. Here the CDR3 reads CASSPARGPIQYF. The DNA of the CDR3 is TGTGCCAGCAGCCCTGCCAGGGGCCCCATTCAGTACTTC.

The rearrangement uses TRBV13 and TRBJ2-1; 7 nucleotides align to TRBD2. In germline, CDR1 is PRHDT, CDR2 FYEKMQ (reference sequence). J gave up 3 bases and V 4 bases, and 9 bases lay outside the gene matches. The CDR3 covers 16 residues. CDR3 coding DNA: TGTGCCAGCAGCTCCATTACTAGCGTTTACTACAATGAGCAGTTCTTC. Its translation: CASSSITSVYYNEQFF. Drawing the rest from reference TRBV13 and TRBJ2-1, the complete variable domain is AAGVIQSPRHLIKEKRETATLKCYPIPRHDTVYWYQQGPGQDPQFLISFYEKMQSDKGSIPDRFSAQQFSDYHSELNMSSLELGDSALYFCASSSITSVYYNEQFFGPGTRLTVL.

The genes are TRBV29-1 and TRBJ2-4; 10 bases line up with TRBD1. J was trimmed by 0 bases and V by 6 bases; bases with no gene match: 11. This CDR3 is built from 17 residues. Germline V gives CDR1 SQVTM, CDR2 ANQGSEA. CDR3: CSVAGTGATLAKNIQYF. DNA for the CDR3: TGCAGCGTGGCCGGGACAGGGGCCACCTTAGCCAAAAACATTCAGTACTTC.

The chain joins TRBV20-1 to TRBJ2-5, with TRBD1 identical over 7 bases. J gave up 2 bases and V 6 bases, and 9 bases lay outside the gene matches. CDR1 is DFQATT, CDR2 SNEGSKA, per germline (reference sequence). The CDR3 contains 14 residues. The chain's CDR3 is CSASPGQDQETQYF. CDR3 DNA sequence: TGCAGTGCCAGTCCCGGACAGGATCAAGAGACCCAGTACTTC.

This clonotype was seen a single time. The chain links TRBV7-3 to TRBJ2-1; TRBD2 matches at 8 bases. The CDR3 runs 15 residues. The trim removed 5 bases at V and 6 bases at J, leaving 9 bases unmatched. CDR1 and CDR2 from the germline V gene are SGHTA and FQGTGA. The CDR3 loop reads CASSTRGGPSNEQFF. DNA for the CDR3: TGTGCCAGCAGCACCCGGGGGGGCCCCTCCAATGAGCAGTTCTTC.

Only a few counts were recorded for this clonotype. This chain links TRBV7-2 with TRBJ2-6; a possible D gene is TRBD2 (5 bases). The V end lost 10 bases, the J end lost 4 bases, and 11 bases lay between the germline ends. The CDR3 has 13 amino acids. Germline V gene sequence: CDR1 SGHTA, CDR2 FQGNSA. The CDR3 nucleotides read TGTGCCACTCGGGGATCCGGGGCCAACGTCCTGACTTTC. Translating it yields CATRGSGANVLTF.

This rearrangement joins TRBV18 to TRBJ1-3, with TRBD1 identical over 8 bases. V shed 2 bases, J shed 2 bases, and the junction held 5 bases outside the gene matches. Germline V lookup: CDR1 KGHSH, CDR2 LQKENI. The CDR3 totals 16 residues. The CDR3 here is CASSPTGGQAGNTIYF. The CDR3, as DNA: TGTGCCAGCTCACCAACGGGGGGACAGGCTGGAAACACCATATATTTT.

CDR3 loop: CASSRDRGSYEQYF. In DNA, the CDR3 is TGTGCCAGCAGCCGGGACAGGGGGTCCTACGAGCAGTACTTC. This rearrangement joins TRBV7-2 to TRBJ2-7; 11 bases agree with TRBD1. Per germline, CDR1 SGHTA and CDR2 FQGNSA. The CDR3 has 14 residues. J gave up 1 base and V 5 bases, and 1 base lay outside the gene matches.

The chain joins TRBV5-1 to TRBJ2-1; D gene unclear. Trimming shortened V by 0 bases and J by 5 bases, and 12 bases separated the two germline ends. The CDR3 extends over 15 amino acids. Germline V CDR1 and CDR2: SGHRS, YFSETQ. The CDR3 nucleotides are TGCGCCAGCAGCTTGGGTATCTCAGATAACAATGAGCAGTTCTTC. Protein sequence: CASSLGISDNNEQFF.

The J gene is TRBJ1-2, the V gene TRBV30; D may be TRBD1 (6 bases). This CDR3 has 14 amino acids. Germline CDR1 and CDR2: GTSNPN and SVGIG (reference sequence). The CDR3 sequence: CTNSDQGNNYGYTF. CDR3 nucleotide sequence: TGTACCAACTCCGACCAGGGGAATAACTATGGCTACACCTTC.

The CDR3: CSALAGMNTEAFF. CDR3 nucleotides: TGCAGCGCGCTAGCGGGAATGAACACTGAAGCTTTCTTT. This chain joins TRBV29-1 and TRBJ1-1, with no clear D. This CDR3 contains 13 residues. Between the trimmed V and J ends, which lost 7 bases and 0 bases, there was a span of 12 bases. In germline, CDR1 is SQVTM, CDR2 ANQGSEA.

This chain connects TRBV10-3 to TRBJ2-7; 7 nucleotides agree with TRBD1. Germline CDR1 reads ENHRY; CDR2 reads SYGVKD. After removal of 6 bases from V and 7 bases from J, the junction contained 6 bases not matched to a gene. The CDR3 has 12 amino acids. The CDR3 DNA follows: TGTGCCATCAGCGAGGGGGCTTTAGAGCAGTACTTC. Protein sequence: CAISEGALEQYF.

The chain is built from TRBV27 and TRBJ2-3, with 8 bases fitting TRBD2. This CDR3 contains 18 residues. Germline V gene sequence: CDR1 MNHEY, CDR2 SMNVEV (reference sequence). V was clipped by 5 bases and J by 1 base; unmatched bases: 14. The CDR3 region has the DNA TGTGCCAGCAGTCCCACTCCCTTCGGGGGGGGCGGCACAGATACGCAGTATTTT. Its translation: CASSPTPFGGGGTDTQYF.

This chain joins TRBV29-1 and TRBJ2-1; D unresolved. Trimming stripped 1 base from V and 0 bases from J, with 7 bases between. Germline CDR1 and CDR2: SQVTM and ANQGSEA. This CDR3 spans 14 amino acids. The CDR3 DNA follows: TGCAGCGTTGAAGGGAACAGCTCCTACAATGAGCAGTTCTTC. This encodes CSVEGNSSYNEQFF.